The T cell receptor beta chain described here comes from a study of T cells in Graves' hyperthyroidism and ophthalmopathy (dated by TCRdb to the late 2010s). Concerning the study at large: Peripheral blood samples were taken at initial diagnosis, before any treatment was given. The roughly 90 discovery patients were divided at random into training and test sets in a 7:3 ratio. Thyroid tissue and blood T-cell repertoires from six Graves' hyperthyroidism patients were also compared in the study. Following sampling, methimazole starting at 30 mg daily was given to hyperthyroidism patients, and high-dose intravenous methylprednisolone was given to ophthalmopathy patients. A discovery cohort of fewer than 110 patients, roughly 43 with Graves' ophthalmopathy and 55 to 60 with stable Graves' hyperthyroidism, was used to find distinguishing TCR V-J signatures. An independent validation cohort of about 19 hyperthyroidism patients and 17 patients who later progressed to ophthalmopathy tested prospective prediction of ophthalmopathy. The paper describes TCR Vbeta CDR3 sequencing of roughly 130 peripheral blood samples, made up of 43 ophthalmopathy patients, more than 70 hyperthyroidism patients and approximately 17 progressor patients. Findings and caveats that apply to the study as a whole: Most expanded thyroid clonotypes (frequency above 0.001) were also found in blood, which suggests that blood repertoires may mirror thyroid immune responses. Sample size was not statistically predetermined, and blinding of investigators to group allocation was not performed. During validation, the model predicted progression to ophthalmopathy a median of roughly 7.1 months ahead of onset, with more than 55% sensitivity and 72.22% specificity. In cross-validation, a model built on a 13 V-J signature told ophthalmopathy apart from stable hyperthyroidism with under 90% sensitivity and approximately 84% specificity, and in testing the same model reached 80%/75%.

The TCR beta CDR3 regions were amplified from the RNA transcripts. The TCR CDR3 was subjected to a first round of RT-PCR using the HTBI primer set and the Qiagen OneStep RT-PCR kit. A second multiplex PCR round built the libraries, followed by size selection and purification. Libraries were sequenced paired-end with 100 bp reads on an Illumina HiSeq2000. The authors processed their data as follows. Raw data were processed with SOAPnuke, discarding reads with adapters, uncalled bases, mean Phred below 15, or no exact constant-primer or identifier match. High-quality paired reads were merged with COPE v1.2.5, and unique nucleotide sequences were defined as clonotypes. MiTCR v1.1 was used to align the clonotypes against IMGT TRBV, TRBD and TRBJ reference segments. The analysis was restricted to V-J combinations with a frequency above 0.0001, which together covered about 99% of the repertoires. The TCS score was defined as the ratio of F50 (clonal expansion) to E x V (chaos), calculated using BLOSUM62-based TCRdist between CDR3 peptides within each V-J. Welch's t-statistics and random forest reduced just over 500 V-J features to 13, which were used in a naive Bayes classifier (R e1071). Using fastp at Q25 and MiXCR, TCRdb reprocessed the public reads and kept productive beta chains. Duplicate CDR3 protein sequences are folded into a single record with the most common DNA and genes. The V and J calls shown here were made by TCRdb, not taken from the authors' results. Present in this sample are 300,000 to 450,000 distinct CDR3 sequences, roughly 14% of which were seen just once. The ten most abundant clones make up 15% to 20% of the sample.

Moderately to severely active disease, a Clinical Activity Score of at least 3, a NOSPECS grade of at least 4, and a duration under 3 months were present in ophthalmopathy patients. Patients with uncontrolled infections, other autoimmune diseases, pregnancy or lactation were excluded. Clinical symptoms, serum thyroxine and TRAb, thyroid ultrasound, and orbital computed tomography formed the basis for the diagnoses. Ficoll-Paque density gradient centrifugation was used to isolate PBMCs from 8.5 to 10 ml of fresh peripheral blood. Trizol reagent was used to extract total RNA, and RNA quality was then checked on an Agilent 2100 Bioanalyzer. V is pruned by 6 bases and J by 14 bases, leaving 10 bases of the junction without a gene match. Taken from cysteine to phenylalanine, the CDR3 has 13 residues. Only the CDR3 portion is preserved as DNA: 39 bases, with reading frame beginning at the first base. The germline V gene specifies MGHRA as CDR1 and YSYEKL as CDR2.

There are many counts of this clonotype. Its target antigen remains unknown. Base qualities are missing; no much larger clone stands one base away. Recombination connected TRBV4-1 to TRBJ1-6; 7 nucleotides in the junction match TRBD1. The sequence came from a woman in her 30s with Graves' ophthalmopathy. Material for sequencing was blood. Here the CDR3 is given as CASRRQGFEALHF. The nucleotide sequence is TGCGCCAGCAGGAGACAGGGTTTCGAAGCCCTCCACTTT.